Below, 10 T cell receptor beta chains from the same sample are listed, as sequenced in a study of PD-1 blockade in classical Hodgkin lymphoma (dated by TCRdb to the early 2020s). The time point label on this specimen signifies: cycle 2 day 1 (C2D1) of nivolumab. All trial patients had relapsed after autologous stem cell transplantation, with cohorts A, B and C differing in prior brentuximab vedotin exposure. Library construction relied on the immunoSEQ multiplex PCR assay. The table comes from immuneACCESS by way of TCRdb, which keeps in-frame sequences with V and J called. Part of the clones is missing from these tables; in studies checked, under half for an unresolved V gene and the rest for unknown reasons. The sample data list roughly 16,000 clones, and 82% of these were observed just once. The top ten constitute 27% of the sample. Sequencing used peripheral blood mononuclear cells (PBMCs), obtained before the second cycle of nivolumab. The receptors were sampled from a human donor with classical Hodgkin lymphoma.

The CDR3 nucleotides read TGCGCCAGCAGCCAAGAGCGGTGGGGGGGGTACAATGAGCAGTTCTTC. This gives the protein CASSQERWGGYNEQFF. The genes are TRBV4-1 and TRBJ2-1; 7 bases align to TRBD2. Losses at the gene ends were 0 bases for V and 4 bases for J; bases not matched to a gene: 6. This CDR3 contains 16 residues. Germline V gene sequence: CDR1 MGHRA, CDR2 YSYEKL.

The V and J genes are TRBV29-1 and TRBJ2-5, with no clear D. V shed 3 bases and J shed 5 bases, with 7 bases lying between them. CDR1 and CDR2 (germline): SQVTM, ANQGSEA. The CDR3 runs 11 residues. The CDR3 spells CSVEYWETQYF. The CDR3 bases are TGCAGCGTTGAGTATTGGGAGACCCAGTACTTC.

J is TRBJ2-1 and V is TRBV5-4, with TRBD2 matching 7 bases. This CDR3 region has 16 residues. CDR1 is SGHNT and CDR2 is YYREEE in the germline V gene (reference sequence). Trimming cost V 3 bases and J 3 bases; bases outside gene matches: 9. CDR3 amino acids: CASSSAGRDYYNEQFF. The CDR3 nucleotides are TGTGCCAGCAGCTCAGCTGGCCGGGACTACTACAATGAGCAGTTCTTC. The full variable domain, its missing parts supplied by reference TRBV5-4 and TRBJ2-1, is ETGVTQSPTHLIKTRGQQVTLRCSSQSGHNTVSWYQQALGQGPQFIFQYYREEENGRGNFPPRFSGLQFPNYSSELNVNALELDDSALYLCASSSAGRDYYNEQFFGPGTRLTVL.

The chain is built from TRBV10-3 and TRBJ2-5; D is tentatively TRBD1 or TRBD2 (6 bases each). The CDR3 covers 15 residues. V lost 6 bases and J 2 bases, leaving 16 bases between the germline ends. CDR1 is ENHRY and CDR2 is SYGVKD in the germline V gene. The CDR3 DNA sequence: TGTGCCATCAGCCCCTATGGGGGGCGACAAGAGACCCAGTACTTC. Translation: CAISPYGGRQETQYF.

The rearrangement uses TRBV11-2 and TRBJ1-2, with unresolved D. Germline CDR1 reads SGHAT; CDR2 reads FQNNGV. This CDR3 has 13 amino acids. Trimming left V 3 bases short and J 4 bases short, with 9 bases between. CDR3 sequence: CASSLSQSYGYTF. The CDR3 DNA reads as TGTGCCAGCAGCTTGAGCCAAAGCTATGGCTACACCTTC.

The chain uses TRBV20-1 and TRBJ2-5; no reliable D call. Germline V gene data show CDR1 as DFQATT and CDR2 as SNEGSKA (reference sequence). V was clipped by 4 bases and J by 4 bases, with 7 bases between them. The CDR3 is 11 residues long. CDR3 amino acids: CSAIGTETQYF. DNA of the CDR3: TGCAGTGCTATCGGTACAGAGACCCAGTACTTC.

The J gene is TRBJ2-7, the V gene TRBV25-1, with TRBD2 as a possible D gene (6 bases). The V end lost 6 bases, the J end lost 3 bases, and 12 bases lay between the germline ends. The CDR3 runs to 13 residues. CDR1 is MGHDK and CDR2 is SYGVNS in the germline V gene. The CDR3 coding sequence is TGTGCCAGCAGGGGGGGAGAGTACTACGAGCAGTACTTC. It translates to CASRGGEYYEQYF.

J is TRBJ2-7 and V is TRBV5-1, with 7 bases fitting TRBD2. The CDR3 runs 14 residues. Trimming at V came to 8 bases and at J to 4 bases, leaving 12 bases not matched to a gene. In germline, CDR1 is SGHRS, CDR2 YFSETQ. CDR3 loop: CASGGGAMQYEQYF. In DNA, the CDR3 is TGCGCCAGTGGGGGAGGGGCGATGCAATACGAGCAGTACTTC.

This clone was detected once. This chain joins TRBV5-5 and TRBJ2-5; tentatively, D is TRBD1 (5 bases). The germline gives CDR1 SGHKS, CDR2 YYEKEE (reference sequence). With 4 bases removed from V and 2 bases from J, the gap between germline ends came to 18 bases. The CDR3 has 16 residues. DNA for the CDR3: TGTGCCAGCAGCCAAAAACCGGTCAGGGAACAAGAGACCCAGTACTTC. Encoded protein: CASSQKPVREQETQYF. The full variable domain, in which reference TRBV5-5 and TRBJ2-5 provide the parts outside the CDR3, is DAGVTQSPTHLIKTRGQQVTLRCSPISGHKSVSWYQQVLGQGPQFIFQYYEKEERGRGNFPDRFSARQFPNYSSELNVNALLLGDSALYLCASSQKPVREQETQYFGPGTRLLVL.

The rearrangement links TRBV13 to TRBJ1-1, with D perhaps TRBD1 (5 bases). The CDR3 contains 14 residues. CDR1 is PRHDT and CDR2 is FYEKMQ in the germline V gene (reference sequence). V lost 3 bases to trimming and J lost 8 bases, with 16 bases between them. For the CDR3, the DNA is TGTGCCAGCAGCTTTCCCCAGGGCTCCTCAGAAGCTTTCTTT. Its translation: CASSFPQGSSEAFF.